This T cell receptor beta chain is drawn from a study of T cells in Graves' hyperthyroidism and ophthalmopathy. Overall study: Peripheral blood was taken when the disease was first diagnosed, before any treatment began.

TCR beta CDR3 regions were amplified from RNA transcripts. Carried out on the TCR CDR3, a first-round RT-PCR used the HTBI primer set. A single record per CDR3 protein comes from TCRdb applying MiXCR to the multiplex PCR reads. The data show around 400,000 distinct CDR3 sequences, around 15% seen once. Ophthalmopathy patients had Clinical Activity Score at least 3, NOSPECS grade at least 4, duration under 3 months. As regards this clonotype: Its antigen remains unknown. Germline is not matched at one junction end, which may reflect a read error.

Germline V CDR1 and CDR2: MNHEY, SMNVEV (reference sequence). The CDR3 length is 14 residues. Study-level points and caveats: The model foresaw ophthalmopathy a median around 6 months prior to onset. Blood also showed most of the thyroid clonotypes that were expanded above 0.001.

The specimen sequenced was blood. The rearrangement uses TRBV27 and TRBJ2-7; D perhaps matches TRBD2 (5 bases). The TCR sequence derives from a woman aged 55 to 70 with Graves' ophthalmopathy. The CDR3 sequence is CASSLKASWYGQYF. CDR3 DNA: TGTGCCAGCAGTTTAAAGGCTAGCTGGTACGGGCAGTACTTC.